This passage covers 15 T cell receptor beta chains from one sample sequenced in a study of blood T cell repertoires in COVID-19. Measured with immunoSEQ multiplex PCR; TCRdb has only the in-frame clones, and not every one. The table lists over 85,000 clones, around 84% of them singletons, with about 3% in the top ten. The sample comprised peripheral blood. The receptors here all came from a man aged 45-65 years with active or convalescent COVID-19.

This chain joins TRBV28 and TRBJ2-2; the match to TRBD1 covers 7 bases. CDR3 length: 13 amino acids. In germline, CDR1 is MDHEN, CDR2 SYDVKM. J was trimmed by 5 bases and V by 4 bases; bases with no gene match: 1. CDR3 amino acids: CASSSTGTGELFF. In DNA form, the CDR3 reads TGTGCCAGCAGTTCGACAGGGACCGGGGAGCTGTTTTTT.

The gene calls are TRBV6-2 or TRBV6-3 and TRBJ1-5, with 8 bases that match TRBD1. The length of the CDR3 is 17 residues. V dropped 5 bases and J dropped 0; count of bases not matched to a gene: 9. CDR1 and CDR2 from the germline V gene are MNHEY and SVGEGT. CDR3 in amino acids: CASSTTGVGHSNQPQHF. For the CDR3, the DNA is TGTGCCAGCAGTACGACAGGGGTGGGCCATAGCAATCAGCCCCAGCATTTT.

The rearrangement uses TRBV12-3 or TRBV12-4 and TRBJ1-1; D is perhaps TRBD1 (5 bases). The V and J ends lost 9 bases and 3 bases respectively, with 14 bases between them. The CDR3 is made up of 13 amino acids. This chain's CDR3 is CASGAGGDTEAFF. The DNA of the CDR3 is TGTGCCAGTGGGGCGGGAGGGGACACTGAAGCTTTCTTT.

This chain links TRBV5-1 with TRBJ2-3; 7 bases fit TRBD1. Germline V gene lookup returns CDR1 SGHRS and CDR2 YFSETQ. V lost 4 bases and J lost 2; bases outside the gene matches: 1. The CDR3 is made up of 13 amino acids. The CDR3 DNA sequence: TGCGCCAGCAGCGGACAGGACACAGATACGCAGTATTTT. Its protein product is CASSGQDTDTQYF.

This chain uses TRBV18 with TRBJ2-5; tentatively, D is TRBD1 (6 bases). V was clipped by 4 bases and J by 0 bases, with 12 bases between them. The CDR3 totals 15 residues. The germline V gene encodes CDR1 KGHSH and CDR2 LQKENI. The CDR3 region is CASSQIGTNQETQYF. In DNA form, the CDR3 reads TGTGCCAGCTCACAGATCGGGACAAACCAAGAGACCCAGTACTTC.

The chain employs TRBV6-2 or TRBV6-3 and TRBJ2-3; 9 positions match TRBD2. The CDR3 consists of 17 residues. From germline, CDR1 is MNHEY and CDR2 SVGEGT. V lost 0 bases and J lost 5; bases outside the gene matches: 9. CDR3 sequence: CASSYSNSGGLKDTQYF. The CDR3 DNA reads TGTGCCAGCAGTTACTCGAATAGCGGGGGCCTGAAAGATACGCAGTATTTT.

This chain connects TRBV28 to TRBJ2-7; no clear D gene. The CDR3 totals 15 residues. Trimming shortened V by 6 bases and J by 0 bases, and 15 bases separated the two germline ends. The germline gives CDR1 MDHEN, CDR2 SYDVKM. The CDR3 bases are TGTGCCAGCAGCCCCGAAGACACCAGCTCCTACGAGCAGTACGTC. This sequence encodes CASSPEDTSSYEQYV.

The chain links TRBV7-9 to TRBJ2-4; 10 bases line up with TRBD1. The germline V gene encodes CDR1 SEHNR and CDR2 FQNEAQ (reference sequence). CDR3 size: 16 residues. The trim removed 7 bases at V and 3 bases at J, leaving 9 bases unmatched. DNA for the CDR3: TGTGCCAGCAACGAGGGGACAGGGGAGGGCAAAAACATTCAGTACTTC. Amino acid sequence: CASNEGTGEGKNIQYF.

In its sample, this clone was seen a few times. The gene calls are TRBV7-5 and TRBJ1-2; the table's D call of TRBD1 was not tested on the DNA. TRBV7-5 is designated a pseudogene. This CDR3 is 12 amino acids long. The CDR3 is CVRSHRRYGYTF. The CDR3 nucleotides read TGTGTCAGAAGCCACAGGCGGTATGGCTACACCTTC.

V usage is TRBV7-6 and J usage is TRBJ1-4, with 8 bases matching TRBD1. Germline assignment: CDR1 SGHVS and CDR2 FNYEAQ. CDR3 length equals 16 residues. V trimming: 1 base; J trimming: 5 bases; junction bases outside the gene matches: 6. In DNA form, the CDR3 reads TGTGCCAGCAGCTTAGGCTTGGGACAGGACAATGAAAAACTGTTTTTT. Its translation: CASSLGLGQDNEKLFF.

The chain recombines TRBV5-1 with TRBJ2-7; D possibly corresponds to TRBD1 (5 bases). This CDR3 spans 15 amino acids. The V end lost 4 bases, the J end lost 0 bases, and 14 bases lay between the germline ends. Germline lookup yields CDR1 SGHRS and CDR2 YFSETQ. The CDR3 region is CASSVDSFSSYEQYF. CDR3 nucleotide sequence: TGCGCCAGCAGCGTCGACAGTTTTAGCTCCTACGAGCAGTACTTC.

This clone has more than one count but fewer than ten. The V gene is TRBV19, the J gene TRBJ1-3; D is unresolved. The CDR3 spans 14 residues. Germline-derived CDR1 and CDR2 are LNHDA and SQIVND (reference sequence). V dropped 4 bases and J dropped 0 bases, with 7 bases sitting between them. CDR3 bases: TGTGCCAGTAGTACAGGCGTCTCTGGAAACACCATATATTTT. It translates to CASSTGVSGNTIYF.

The gene calls are TRBV6-5 and TRBJ1-5; the match to TRBD1 covers 8 bases. From germline, CDR1 is MNHEY and CDR2 SVGAGI. The CDR3 length is 15 residues. Trimming at V came to 6 bases and at J to 2 bases, leaving 6 bases not matched to a gene. The CDR3: CASRPQGAGNQPQHF. CDR3 bases: TGTGCCAGCAGACCCCAGGGGGCTGGCAATCAGCCCCAGCATTTT.

CDR3 amino acids: CASSLDEQKYEQYF. The CDR3 DNA sequence: TGCGCCAGCAGCTTGGACGAACAGAAATACGAGCAGTACTTC. The chain combines TRBV5-1 with TRBJ2-7; no firm D call. V gave up 0 bases and J gave up 4 bases, with 11 bases separating them. The germline gives CDR1 SGHRS, CDR2 YFSETQ. The CDR3 has 14 amino acids.

The V call is TRBV9, the J call TRBJ2-3; 11 positions agree with TRBD1. The germline V gene encodes CDR1 SGDLS and CDR2 YYNGEE. This CDR3 contains 15 residues. Trimming cost V 3 bases and J 6 bases; bases outside gene matches: 6. The CDR3 DNA sequence: TGTGCCAGCAGCGGGACAGGGGGCGGGATGGATACGCAGTATTTT. It yields the protein CASSGTGGGMDTQYF. Supplemented by reference TRBV9 and TRBJ2-3, the full variable domain reads DSGVTQTPKHLITATGQRVTLRCSPRSGDLSVYWYQQSLDQGLQFLIQYYNGEERAKGNILERFSAQQFPDLHSELNLSSLELGDSALYFCASSGTGGGMDTQYFGPGTRLTVL.